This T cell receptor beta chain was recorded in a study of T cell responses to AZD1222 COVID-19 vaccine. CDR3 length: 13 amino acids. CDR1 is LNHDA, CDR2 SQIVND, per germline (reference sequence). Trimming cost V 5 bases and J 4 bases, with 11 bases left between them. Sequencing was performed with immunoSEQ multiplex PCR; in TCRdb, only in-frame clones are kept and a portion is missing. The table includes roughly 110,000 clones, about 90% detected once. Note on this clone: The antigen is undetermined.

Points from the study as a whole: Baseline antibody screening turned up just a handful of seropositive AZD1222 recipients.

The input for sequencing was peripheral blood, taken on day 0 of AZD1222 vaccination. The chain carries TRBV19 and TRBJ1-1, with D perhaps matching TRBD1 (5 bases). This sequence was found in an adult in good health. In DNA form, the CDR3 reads TGTGCCAGTAGTTCCACCAGGGTCACTGAAGCTTTCTTT. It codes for CASSSTRVTEAFF.